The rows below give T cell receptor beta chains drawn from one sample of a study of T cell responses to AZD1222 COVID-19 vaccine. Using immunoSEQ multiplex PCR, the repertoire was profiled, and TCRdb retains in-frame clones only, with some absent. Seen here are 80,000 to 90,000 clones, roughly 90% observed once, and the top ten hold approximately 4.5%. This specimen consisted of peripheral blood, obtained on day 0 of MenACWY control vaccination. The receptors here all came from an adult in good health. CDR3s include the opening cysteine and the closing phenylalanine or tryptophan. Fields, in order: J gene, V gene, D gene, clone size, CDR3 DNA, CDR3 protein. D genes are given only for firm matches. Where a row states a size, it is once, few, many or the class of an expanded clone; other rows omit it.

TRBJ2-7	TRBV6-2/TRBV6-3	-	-	TGTGCCAGCAGTCGTTCGGGCGGTGTTGAGCAGTACTTC	CASSRSGGVEQYF
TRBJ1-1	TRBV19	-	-	TGTGCCAGTAGTATCAGTCAAAGGGGGACTGAAGCTTTCTTT	CASSISQRGTEAFF
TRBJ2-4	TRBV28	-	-	TGTGCCAGCAGTTTGATAGAAACAGGGCTAGGCATTCAGTACTTC	CASSLIETGLGIQYF
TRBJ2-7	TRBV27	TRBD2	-	TGTGCCAGCAGTTTTGTACTAGCGGGAGCCTCCTACGAGCAGTACTTC	CASSFVLAGASYEQYF
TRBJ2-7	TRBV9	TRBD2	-	TGTGCCAGCAGCACCGCGGGAGGCAGCTCCTACGAGCAGTACTTC	CASSTAGGSSYEQYF
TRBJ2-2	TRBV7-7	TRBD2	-	TGTGCCAGCAGCCCCTGGACTAGCGGGAGACCCGGGGAGCTGTTTTTT	CASSPWTSGRPGELFF
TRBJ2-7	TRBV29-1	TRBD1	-	TGCAGCGTCGACTACCGACAGGGCTCCTACGAGCAGTACTTC	CSVDYRQGSYEQYF
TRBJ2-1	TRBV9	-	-	TGTGCCAGCAGCGTAGTCGGGGACTCAATCTACAATGAGCAGTTCTTC	CASSVVGDSIYNEQFF
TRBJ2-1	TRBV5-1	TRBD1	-	TGCGCCAGCAGCCCACCGGGACAGGGGACTGAGCAGTTCTTC	CASSPPGQGTEQFF
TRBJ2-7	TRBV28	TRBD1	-	TGTGCCAGCAGCCCTAAAACAGGGGAGCCATCCTACGAGCAGTACTTC	CASSPKTGEPSYEQYF
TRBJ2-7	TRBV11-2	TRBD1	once	TGTGCCAGCAGCCCTCAGCAGGGGGCCTACGAGCAGTACTTC	CASSPQQGAYEQYF
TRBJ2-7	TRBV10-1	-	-	TGCGCCAGCAGTGAGTCCCAAGGAGGGAGCTCCTACGAGCAGTACTTC	CASSESQGGSSYEQYF
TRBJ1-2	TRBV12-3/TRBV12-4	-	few	TGTGCCAGCAGTTTCTCGGGGTCGGAAGGCTACACCTTC	CASSFSGSEGYTF
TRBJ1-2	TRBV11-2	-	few	TGTGCCAGCAGCTTAGATTACGGGGTGGGGACCTTC	CASSLDYGVGTF
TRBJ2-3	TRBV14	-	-	TGTGCCAGCAGCCAAGGGGTGGTTCGGACAGATACGCAGTATTTT	CASSQGVVRTDTQYF
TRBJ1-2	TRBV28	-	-	TGTGCCACCTCCTTCAGGGACCATGGCTACACCTTC	CATSFRDHGYTF
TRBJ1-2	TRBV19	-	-	TGTGCCAGTAGCACAACCGGGACCCAGTATGGCTACACCTTC	CASSTTGTQYGYTF
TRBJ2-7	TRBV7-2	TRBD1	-	TGTGCCAGCTCAGCCCAACAGGGGAAATACGAGCAGTACTTC	CASSAQQGKYEQYF
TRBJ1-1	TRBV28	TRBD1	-	TGTGCCAGCAGTTTAAGTTTAGGACAGGGCACTGAAGCTTTCTTT	CASSLSLGQGTEAFF
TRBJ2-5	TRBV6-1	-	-	TGTGCCAGCAGTGAAAAGGGCCTGTACCAAGAGACCCAGTACTTC	CASSEKGLYQETQYF
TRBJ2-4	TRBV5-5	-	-	TGTGCCAGCAGCTTTTCGAACATTCAGTACTTC	CASSFSNIQYF
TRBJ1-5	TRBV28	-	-	TGTGCCAGCAGTTCCCGGGGGGGTGTGAATCAGCCCCAGCATTTT	CASSSRGGVNQPQHF
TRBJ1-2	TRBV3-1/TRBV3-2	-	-	TGTGCCAGCAGCCAAGAACCGGGGGCGTTGGGCTACACCTTC	CASSQEPGALGYTF
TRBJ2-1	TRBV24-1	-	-	TGTGCCACCAGTGTCGGGATTAGCTCCTACAATGAGCAGTTCTTC	CATSVGISSYNEQFF
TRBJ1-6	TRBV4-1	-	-	TGCGCCAGCAGCCAAGTCGACCTGGGGTTCAGGGGTGGCTCACCCCTCCACTTT	CASSQVDLGFRGGSPLHF
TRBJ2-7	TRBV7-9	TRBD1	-	TGTGCCAGCAGCTCTTTAGGACAGGGCTGGGAGCAGTACTTC	CASSSLGQGWEQYF
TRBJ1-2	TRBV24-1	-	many	TGTGCCACCAGTGATTTGCGCAGCTATGGCTACACCTTC	CATSDLRSYGYTF
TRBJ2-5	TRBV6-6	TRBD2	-	TGTGCCAGCAGCGCCCCCGTAGCGGGAGAGGAAGAGACCCAGTACTTC	CASSAPVAGEEETQYF
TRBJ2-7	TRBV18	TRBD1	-	TGTGCCAGCTCACCAACGTCGACAGGGACCGAGCAGTACTTC	CASSPTSTGTEQYF
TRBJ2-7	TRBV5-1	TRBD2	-	TGCGCCAGCAGCTTGGGCGGGGGGTCCTACGAGCAGTACTTC	CASSLGGGSYEQYF
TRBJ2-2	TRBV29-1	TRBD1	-	TGCAACGCGAATACCCGACAGGGCACCGGGGAGCTGTTTTTT	CNANTRQGTGELFF
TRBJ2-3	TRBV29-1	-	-	TGCAGCGTTGTAAAGTCAGATACGCAGTATTTT	CSVVKSDTQYF
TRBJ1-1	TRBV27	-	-	TGTGCCAGCAGTTTAATGATGGGTCCTGAAGCTTTCTTT	CASSLMMGPEAFF
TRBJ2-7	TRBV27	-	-	TGTGCCAGCAGTTTACAATGGGCGGGATCATCCTACGAGCAGTACTTC	CASSLQWAGSSYEQYF
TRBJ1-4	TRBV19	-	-	TGTGCCAGTAGTATCGCCGCAAGAACTAATGAAAAACTGTTTTTT	CASSIAARTNEKLFF
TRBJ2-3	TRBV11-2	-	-	TGTGCCAGCAGCTTAGAGGCGGCTAGCGGCACAGATACGCAGTATTTT	CASSLEAASGTDTQYF
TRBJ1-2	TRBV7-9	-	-	TGTGCCAGCAGCTTAATCGTTCGGGGCTACACCTTC	CASSLIVRGYTF
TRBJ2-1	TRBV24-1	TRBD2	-	TGTGCCACCAGTGAAGGAATAGCGGGAGGATACAATGAGCAGTTCTTC	CATSEGIAGGYNEQFF
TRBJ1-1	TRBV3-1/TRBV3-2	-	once	TGTGCCAGCAACGATAACAGGGTCGGGACTGAAGCTTTCTTT	CASNDNRVGTEAFF
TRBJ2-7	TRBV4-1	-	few	TGCGCCAGCAGCCAAGATTGGCAGGGATATTACGAGCAGTACTTC	CASSQDWQGYYEQYF
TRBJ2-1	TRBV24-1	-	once	TGTGCCACCAGTGATTTGCAGCCCGAGCAGTTCTTC	CATSDLQPEQFF
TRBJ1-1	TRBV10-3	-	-	TGTGCGATCGGGCAGGACCAGAAAGGGTACACTGAAGCTTTCTTT	CAIGQDQKGYTEAFF
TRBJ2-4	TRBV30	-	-	TGTGCCTGGAGTGTTTCCGGGGGAAACATTCAGTACTTC	CAWSVSGGNIQYF
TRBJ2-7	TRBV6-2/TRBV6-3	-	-	TGTGCCAGCAGTTCTGCCCCACAAAGGGGTGAACGCTACGAGCAGTACTTC	CASSSAPQRGERYEQYF
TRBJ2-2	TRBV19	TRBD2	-	TGTGCCAGTAAGGGAGGGATGAACACCGGGGAGCTGTTTTTT	CASKGGMNTGELFF
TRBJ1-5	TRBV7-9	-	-	TGTGCCAGCAGCTCAGACCGGACGGGCCGACGGCCCCAGCATTTT	CASSSDRTGRRPQHF
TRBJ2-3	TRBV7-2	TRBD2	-	TGTGCCAGCAGCTTAGCGAGGTTGGGGCGGGAGGGCCCTGATACGCAGTATTTT	CASSLARLGREGPDTQYF
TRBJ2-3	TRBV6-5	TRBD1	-	TGTGCCAGCAGTTACGGGGGTGGGACAGGCACAGATACGCAGTATTTT	CASSYGGGTGTDTQYF
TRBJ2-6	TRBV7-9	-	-	TGTGCCAGCAGCTTAGTAGGGCCCGGGGCCAACGTCCTGACTTTC	CASSLVGPGANVLTF
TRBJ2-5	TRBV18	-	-	TGTGCCAGCTCCTCGGGGGAGCGACAAGAGACCCAGTACTTC	CASSSGERQETQYF